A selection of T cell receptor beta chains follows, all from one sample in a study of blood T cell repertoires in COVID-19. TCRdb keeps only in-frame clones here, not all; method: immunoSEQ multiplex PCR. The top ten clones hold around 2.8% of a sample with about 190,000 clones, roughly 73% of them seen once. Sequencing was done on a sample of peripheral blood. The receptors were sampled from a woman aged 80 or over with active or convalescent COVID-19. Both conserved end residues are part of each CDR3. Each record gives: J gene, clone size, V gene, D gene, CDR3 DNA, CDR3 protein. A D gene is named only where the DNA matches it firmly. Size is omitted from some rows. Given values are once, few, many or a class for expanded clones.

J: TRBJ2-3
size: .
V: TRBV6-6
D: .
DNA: TGTGCCAGCAGTCGACGCCGGGACTTAGTCACAGATACGCAGTATTTT
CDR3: CASSRRRDLVTDTQYF

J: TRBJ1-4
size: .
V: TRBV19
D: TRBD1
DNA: TGTGCCAGTAGTAAGGGCCGGGACAGGAGGAGTAAACTGTTTTTT
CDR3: CASSKGRDRRSKLFF

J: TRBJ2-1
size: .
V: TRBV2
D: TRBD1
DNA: TGTGCCAGCAGCGCTGACAGGGCCCTCTACAATGAGCAGTTCTTC
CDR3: CASSADRALYNEQFF

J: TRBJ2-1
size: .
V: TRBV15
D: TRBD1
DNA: TGTGCCACCAGCAGAGACTATCCGGGACAGGGATGGGGAGAGCAGTTCTTC
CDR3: CATSRDYPGQGWGEQFF

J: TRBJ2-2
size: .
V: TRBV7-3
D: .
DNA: TGTGCCAGCAGCTTAAGCTGGGGGGCCGGGGAGCTGTTTTTT
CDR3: CASSLSWGAGELFF

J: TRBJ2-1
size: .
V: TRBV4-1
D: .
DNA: TGCGCCAGCAGCCAAGATCTGGGGTTTGGGAGGAATGAGCAGTTCTTC
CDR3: CASSQDLGFGRNEQFF

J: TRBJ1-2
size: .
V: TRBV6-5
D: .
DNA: TGTGCCAGCAGCAAACAGACAGGACTCTATGGCTACACCTTC
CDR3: CASSKQTGLYGYTF

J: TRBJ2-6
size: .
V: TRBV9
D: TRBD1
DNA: TGTGCCAGCAGCGTAGTGGCCAGGGGGCTAGGTGGGGCCAACGTCCTGACTTTC
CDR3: CASSVVARGLGGANVLTF

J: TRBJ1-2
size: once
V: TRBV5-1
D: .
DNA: TGCGCCAGCAGCTTGGGCAGGGGACAACCCTCGAACTATGGCTACACCTTC
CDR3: CASSLGRGQPSNYGYTF

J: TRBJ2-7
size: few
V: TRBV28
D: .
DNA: TGTGCCAGCAGCCCAAATGGGCTCCAGGGTTTGGCGCAGTACTTC
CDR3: CASSPNGLQGLAQYF

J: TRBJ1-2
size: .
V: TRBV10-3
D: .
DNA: TGTGCCATCAGAAGCGGGCCACAACGGGGTGGCTACACCTTC
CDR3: CAIRSGPQRGGYTF

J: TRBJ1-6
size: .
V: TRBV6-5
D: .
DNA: TGTGCCAGCACTCATAATTCACCCCTCCACTTT
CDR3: CASTHNSPLHF

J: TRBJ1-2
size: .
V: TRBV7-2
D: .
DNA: TGTGCCAGCAGCTTAGGGTCGTCGGAGGGCTACACCTTC
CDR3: CASSLGSSEGYTF

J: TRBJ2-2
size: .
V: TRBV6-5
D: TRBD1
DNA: TGTGCCAGCAGCGGGACAGCGAACACCGGGGAGCTGTTTTTT
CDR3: CASSGTANTGELFF

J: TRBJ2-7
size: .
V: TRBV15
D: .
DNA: TGTGCCACCAGCGCCCGGGGCGAGCAGTACTTC
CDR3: CATSARGEQYF

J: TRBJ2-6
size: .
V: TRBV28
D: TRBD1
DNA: TGTGCCAGCAGTCCCACAGGGGGCGCCCCCACTCTGGCCAACGTCCTGACTTTC
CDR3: CASSPTGGAPTLANVLTF

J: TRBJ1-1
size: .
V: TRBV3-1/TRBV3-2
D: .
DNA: TGTGCCAGCAGCACCAGGGGTCGGAGTGGAGCTTTCTTT
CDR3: CASSTRGRSGAFF

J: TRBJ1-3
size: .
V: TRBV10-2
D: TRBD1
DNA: TGCGCCAGCAGGGGGACAGGGAAGGACACCATATATTTT
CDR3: CASRGTGKDTIYF

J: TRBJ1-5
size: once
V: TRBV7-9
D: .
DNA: TGTGCCAGCAGCTTATCGATAGGGGCACAGCCCCAGCATTTT
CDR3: CASSLSIGAQPQHF

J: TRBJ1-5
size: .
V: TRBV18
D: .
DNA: TGTGCCAGCTCACCGACAGATAGCAATCAGCCCCAGCATTTT
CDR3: CASSPTDSNQPQHF

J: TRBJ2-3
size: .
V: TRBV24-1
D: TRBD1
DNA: TGTGCCACCAGTGTAGGCACCACAGGGGTGATAGATACGCAGTATTTT
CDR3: CATSVGTTGVIDTQYF

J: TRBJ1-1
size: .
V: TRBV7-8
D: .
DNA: TGTGCCAGCAGCTTAGTAGCCGGGGATGAAGCTTTCTTT
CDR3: CASSLVAGDEAFF

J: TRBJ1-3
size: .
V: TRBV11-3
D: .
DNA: TGTGCCAGCAAGATGGAGAGACAGCTCCGCATAAACACCATATATTTT
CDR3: CASKMERQLRINTIYF

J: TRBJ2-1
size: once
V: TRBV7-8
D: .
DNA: TGTGCCAGCAGCCCCAGGATCCACCTAACATACAATGAGCAGTTCTTC
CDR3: CASSPRIHLTYNEQFF

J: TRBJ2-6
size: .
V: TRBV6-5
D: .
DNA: TGTGCCAGCAGATCAGGGTCTGGGGCCAACGTCCTGACTTTC
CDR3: CASRSGSGANVLTF

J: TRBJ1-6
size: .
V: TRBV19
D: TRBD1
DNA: TGTGCCAGTAGTATGGACAGGGAGGCACCCCTCCACTTT
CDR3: CASSMDREAPLHF

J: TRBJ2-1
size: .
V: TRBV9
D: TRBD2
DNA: TGTGCCAGCAGCTCCTATAGCGGGGTCCCCTACAATGAGCAGTTCTTC
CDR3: CASSSYSGVPYNEQFF

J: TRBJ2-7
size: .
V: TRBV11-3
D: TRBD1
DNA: TGTGCCAGCAGCTCCCGGGACAGCTCCTACGAGCAGTACTTC
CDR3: CASSSRDSSYEQYF

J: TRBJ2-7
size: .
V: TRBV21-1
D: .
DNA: TGTGCCAGCACCCTTGGCGCCCCCCCAGACATTGAGTACTTC
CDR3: CASTLGAPPDIEYF

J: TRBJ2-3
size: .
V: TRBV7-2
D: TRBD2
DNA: TGTGCCAGCAGCTTATCGGGGGGGCGAACAGATACGCAGTATTTT
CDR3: CASSLSGGRTDTQYF

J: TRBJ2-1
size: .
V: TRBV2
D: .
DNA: TGTGCCAGCAGTGTGCAGGGAACCTACAATGAGCAGTTCTTC
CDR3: CASSVQGTYNEQFF

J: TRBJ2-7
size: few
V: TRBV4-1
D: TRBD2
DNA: TGCGCCAGCAGCCAGGGACTAGCGGGGGGCTACGAGCAGTACTTC
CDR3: CASSQGLAGGYEQYF

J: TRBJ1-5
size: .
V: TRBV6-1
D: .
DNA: TGTGCCAGCAGTGAAGAGTCAGGGCGACAGCCCCAGCATTTT
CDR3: CASSEESGRQPQHF

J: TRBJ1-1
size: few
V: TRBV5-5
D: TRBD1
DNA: TGTGCCAGCAGCCTCCGACAGGGCTTGAACACTGAAGCTTTCTTT
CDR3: CASSLRQGLNTEAFF

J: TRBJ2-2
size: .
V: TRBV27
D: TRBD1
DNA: TGTGCCAGCGGGGACAGGGGGTTTTTGAACACCGGGGAGCTGTTTTTT
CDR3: CASGDRGFLNTGELFF

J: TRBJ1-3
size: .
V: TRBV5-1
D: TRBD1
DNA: TGCGCCAGCAGCTTGCAGGGGGCAGGGGGAAACACCATATATTTT
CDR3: CASSLQGAGGNTIYF

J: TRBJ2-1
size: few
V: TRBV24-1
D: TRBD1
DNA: TGTGCCACCAGTGATGCTCGGGGACAGGGACCCTCCTACAATGAGCAGTTCTTC
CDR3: CATSDARGQGPSYNEQFF

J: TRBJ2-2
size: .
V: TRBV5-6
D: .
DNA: TGTGCCAGCAGCTTGGGGCAGATAAACACCGGGGAGCTGTTTTTT
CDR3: CASSLGQINTGELFF

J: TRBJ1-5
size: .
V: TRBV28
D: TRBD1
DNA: TGTGCCAGCAGTTTACCGGACAGGGGGGGAAATCAGCCCCAGCATTTT
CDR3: CASSLPDRGGNQPQHF

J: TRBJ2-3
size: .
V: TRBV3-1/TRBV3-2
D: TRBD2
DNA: TGTGCCAGCAGCCGAAAACTTAGCGGGGGCCTCACAGATACGCAGTATTTT
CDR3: CASSRKLSGGLTDTQYF

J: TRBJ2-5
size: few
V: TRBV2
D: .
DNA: TGTGCCAGCAGTGGACGGGGGAGGTTCGAGACCCAGTACTTC
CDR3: CASSGRGRFETQYF

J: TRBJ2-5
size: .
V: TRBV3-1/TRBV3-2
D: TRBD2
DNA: TGTGCCAGCAGCCAGTACTCTAGCGGGGTGGAGACCCAGTACTTC
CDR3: CASSQYSSGVETQYF

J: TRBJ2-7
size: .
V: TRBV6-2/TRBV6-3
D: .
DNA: TGTGCCAGCAGTTATTGGAGCTCCTACGAGCAGTACTTC
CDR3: CASSYWSSYEQYF

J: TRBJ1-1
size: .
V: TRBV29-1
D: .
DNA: TGCAGCGGCCTTGGGCCCTTACAAGCTTTCTTT
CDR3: CSGLGPLQAFF